Listed below are T cell receptor beta chains from one sample, sequenced in a study of response to subunit inactivated influenza vaccine. TCRdb redid the calling of the RT-PCR reads with MiXCR, one entry per CDR3 protein. The sample includes a few hundred thousand distinct CDR3 sequences, 10% to 11% seen only once; the top ten take around 12%. The specimen comprised PBMCs from blood, sampled roughly 45 days after vaccination. The receptors were sampled from a man in his forties or fifties who received an inactivated influenza vaccine. Each CDR3 is given with its conserved first and last residue. A D gene is named only where the DNA matches it firmly. The listing skips clone size in some rows; elsewhere it reads once, few, many or a size class.

D	V	J	size	CDR3	DNA
NA	TRBV7-2	TRBJ2-5	NA	CASSPGATKETQYF	TGTGCCAGCAGCCCGGGGGCCACCAAAGAGACCCAGTACTTC
TRBD2	TRBV5-6	TRBJ2-1	NA	CASSWGPGLAGGGNEQFF	TGTGCCAGCAGCTGGGGGCCGGGACTAGCGGGAGGTGGCAATGAGCAGTTCTTC
TRBD1	TRBV5-1	TRBJ2-3	NA	CASSAQGAHTDTQYF	TGCGCCAGCAGCGCCCAGGGGGCGCATACAGATACGCAGTATTTT
NA	TRBV28	TRBJ1-1	few	CASSTPLTEAFF	TGTGCCAGCAGTACCCCCCTAACTGAAGCTTTCTTT
TRBD2	TRBV7-2	TRBJ2-7	many	CASSRNSGNEQYF	TGTGCCAGCAGTCGCAATAGCGGGAACGAGCAGTACTTC
NA	TRBV5-5	TRBJ2-3	few	CATSDGAILDTQYF	TGTGCCACAAGCGACGGGGCAATTTTGGATACGCAGTATTTT
TRBD1	TRBV14	TRBJ2-7	few	CASSPRTGGSYEQYF	TGTGCCAGCAGCCCTCGGACAGGGGGCTCCTACGAGCAGTACTTC
NA	TRBV5-1	TRBJ1-6	NA	CASSLVEGTGSPLHF	TGCGCCAGCAGCTTGGTGGAGGGGACGGGTTCACCCCTCCACTTT
TRBD1	TRBV5-4	TRBJ2-7	NA	CASSPWGQGAAEQYF	TGTGCCAGCAGCCCATGGGGACAGGGGGCGGCCGAGCAGTACTTC
TRBD1	TRBV12-3/TRBV12-4	TRBJ1-1	many	CASSLRGGVNTEAFF	TGTGCCAGCAGTTTACGAGGGGGCGTGAACACTGAAGCTTTCTTT
TRBD1	TRBV7-9	TRBJ2-7	few	CASSSRDRGIYEQYF	TGTGCCAGCAGCAGCCGGGACAGGGGGATCTACGAGCAGTACTTC
NA	TRBV25-1	TRBJ2-3	NA	CASNYRLTDTQYF	TGTGCCAGCAACTACAGGCTCACAGATACGCAGTATTTT
NA	TRBV29-1	TRBJ2-1	NA	CSVVRAGSSYNEQFF	TGCAGCGTTGTTAGGGCGGGTAGCTCCTACAATGAGCAGTTCTTC
TRBD1	TRBV20-1	TRBJ1-3	many	CSALARDSGNTIYF	TGCAGTGCTCTAGCCCGGGACAGTGGAAACACCATATATTTT
NA	TRBV7-2	TRBJ2-1	few	CASSRSLADNEQFF	TGTGCCAGCAGCAGAAGTCTCGCGGACAATGAGCAGTTCTTC
NA	TRBV24-1	TRBJ2-5	NA	CATSDPGPTGSQETQYF	TGTGCCACCAGTGACCCGGGCCCAACAGGGTCCCAAGAGACCCAGTACTTC
NA	TRBV3-1	TRBJ2-7	NA	CASSRTTDSYEQYF	TGTGCCAGCAGCCGAACGACAGACTCCTACGAGCAGTACTTC
NA	TRBV9	TRBJ1-5	many	CASSVDAGYQPQHF	TGTGCCAGCAGCGTAGATGCGGGTTACCAGCCCCAGCATTTT
NA	TRBV10-3	TRBJ2-1	many	CAISESVAVDNEQFF	TGTGCCATCAGTGAGTCGGTGGCAGTTGACAATGAGCAGTTCTTC
TRBD2	TRBV11-3	TRBJ2-1	NA	CASSLETSGSEYNEQFF	TGTGCCAGCAGCTTAGAGACTAGCGGGAGCGAGTACAATGAGCAGTTCTTC
TRBD2	TRBV12-3/TRBV12-4	TRBJ2-5	NA	CASSLGAGDLETQYF	TGTGCCAGCAGTTTAGGGGCGGGGGATCTGGAGACCCAGTACTTC
NA	TRBV7-2	TRBJ2-7	many	CASSLAFVSYEQYF	TGTGCCAGCAGCTTAGCCTTCGTCTCCTACGAGCAGTACTTC
NA	TRBV7-2	TRBJ2-3	NA	CASRPRGAADTQYF	TGTGCCAGCAGACCTAGGGGAGCAGCAGATACGCAGTATTTT
TRBD1	TRBV29-1	TRBJ2-1	NA	CSVDLGQGLDEQFF	TGCAGCGTTGATTTGGGACAGGGTTTGGATGAGCAGTTCTTC
NA	TRBV20-1	TRBJ2-7	many	CSARAGNYEQYF	TGCAGTGCTAGGGCAGGGAACTACGAGCAGTACTTC
NA	TRBV29-1	TRBJ2-1	many	CSQRESSYNEQFF	TGCAGCCAACGGGAAAGCTCCTACAATGAGCAGTTCTTC
TRBD1	TRBV5-1	TRBJ2-7	few	CASSPGDREYEQYF	TGCGCCAGCAGCCCCGGGGACAGGGAATACGAGCAGTACTTC
NA	TRBV4-3	TRBJ2-5	few	CASSRRDSETQYF	TGCGCCAGCAGCCGACGGGACTCAGAGACCCAGTACTTC
NA	TRBV12-3/TRBV12-4	TRBJ1-6	few	CASRTETNSPLHF	TGTGCCAGCAGAACAGAAACCAATTCACCCCTCCACTTT
TRBD1	TRBV5-6	TRBJ2-7	NA	CASSGTGGKNEQYF	TGTGCCAGCAGCGGGACAGGGGGCAAGAACGAGCAGTACTTC
TRBD2	TRBV7-2	TRBJ2-3	NA	CASSLSYERGPVYF	TGTGCCAGCAGCTTATCCTACGAGCGGGGTCCGGTGTATTTT
NA	TRBV15	TRBJ1-2	few	CATSRVVRALGGYTF	TGTGCCACCAGCAGAGTTGTGAGGGCGCTTGGAGGCTACACCTTC
NA	TRBV7-2	TRBJ2-1	NA	CASTPRADGWDEQFF	TGTGCCAGCACCCCTCGGGCAGACGGCTGGGATGAGCAGTTCTTC
NA	TRBV29-1	TRBJ2-2	many	CSVGENTGELFF	TGCAGCGTTGGAGAGAACACCGGGGAGCTGTTTTTT
NA	TRBV4-3	TRBJ1-3	NA	CASSQDFQVPGNTIYF	TGCGCCAGCAGCCAAGATTTCCAGGTCCCAGGAAACACCATATATTTT
NA	TRBV29-1	TRBJ2-1	many	CSVVVARHEQFF	TGCAGCGTTGTGGTAGCTAGGCATGAGCAGTTCTTC
NA	TRBV6-5	TRBJ2-7	NA	CASSYGVSSSYEQYF	TGTGCCAGCAGTTACGGAGTCAGTTCCTCCTACGAGCAGTACTTC
NA	TRBV7-2	TRBJ2-7	few	CASSKGQHFSYEQYF	TGTGCCAGCAGCAAAGGACAGCATTTCTCCTACGAGCAGTACTTC
TRBD1	TRBV5-1	TRBJ2-7	many	CASSLGTGGGNEQYF	TGCGCCAGCAGCCTCGGGACAGGGGGCGGGAACGAGCAGTACTTC
TRBD1	TRBV7-6	TRBJ1-4	NA	CASSLAGGATNEKLFF	TGTGCCAGCAGCTTAGCAGGGGGCGCAACTAATGAAAAACTGTTTTTT
NA	TRBV12-3/TRBV12-4	TRBJ1-1	many	CAAGLGTEAFF	TGTGCCGCAGGGTTAGGGACTGAAGCTTTCTTT
NA	TRBV4-3	TRBJ2-2	NA	CASSQDLGVGELFF	TGCGCCAGCAGCCAAGATCTGGGGGTAGGGGAGCTGTTTTTT
NA	TRBV10-3	TRBJ1-5	NA	CAISESSGNSQPQHF	TGTGCCATCAGTGAGTCGTCCGGCAATAGTCAGCCCCAGCATTTT
TRBD2	TRBV4-3	TRBJ2-3	few	CASSQRLAGAPDTQYF	TGCGCCAGCAGCCAAAGACTAGCGGGGGCCCCAGATACGCAGTATTTT
NA	TRBV5-5	TRBJ2-5	few	CASSIGTYPGTQYF	TGTGCCAGCAGCATTGGGACTTACCCGGGGACCCAGTACTTC
TRBD2	TRBV6-2/TRBV6-3	TRBJ2-7	few	CASSYSGGLSYEQYF	TGTGCCAGCAGTTATAGCGGGGGCCTATCCTACGAGCAGTACTTC
TRBD2	TRBV7-2	TRBJ2-1	NA	CASRSLAGAYNEQFF	TGTGCCAGCAGATCACTAGCGGGAGCCTACAATGAGCAGTTCTTC
TRBD2	TRBV20-1	TRBJ2-1	many	CSARDHSGSINEQFF	TGCAGTGCTAGAGATCATAGCGGGAGTATAAATGAGCAGTTCTTC
NA	TRBV12-3/TRBV12-4	TRBJ2-2	NA	CASSMGDPGELFF	TGTGCCAGCAGCATGGGAGACCCCGGGGAGCTGTTTTTT
NA	TRBV7-9	TRBJ1-2	many	CASSPHDGDGYTF	TGTGCCAGCAGCCCCCATGACGGAGATGGCTACACCTTC
NA	TRBV24-1	TRBJ2-3	NA	CATSDWGVFSTDTQYF	TGTGCCACCAGTGATTGGGGGGTTTTTAGCACAGATACGCAGTATTTT
TRBD2	TRBV4-2	TRBJ2-2	many	CASSQGASGKTGELFF	TGTGCCAGCAGCCAAGGGGCTAGCGGGAAAACCGGGGAGCTGTTTTTT
NA	TRBV21-1	TRBJ2-7	few	CASSKDLGEGRNEQYF	TGTGCCAGCAGCAAAGATTTAGGGGAGGGGAGGAACGAGCAGTACTTC
TRBD1	TRBV7-6	TRBJ1-6	NA	CASSPLPAGGYNSPLHF	TGTGCCAGCAGCCCGCTTCCTGCAGGGGGTTATAATTCACCCCTCCACTTT
NA	TRBV5-1	TRBJ1-2	few	CASSLSQPYGYTF	TGCGCCAGCAGCTTGTCTCAGCCATATGGCTACACCTTC
NA	TRBV6-5	TRBJ2-1	few	CASSYSRAFEQFF	TGTGCCAGCAGTTACTCCCGAGCTTTCGAGCAGTTCTTC
NA	TRBV5-6	TRBJ2-1	many	CASSSFTARDEQFF	TGTGCCAGCAGCTCCTTTACTGCTCGGGATGAGCAGTTCTTC
TRBD2	TRBV6-2/TRBV6-3	TRBJ2-5	many	CASSYSLAGVQETQYF	TGTGCCAGCAGTTACTCGCTAGCGGGAGTCCAAGAGACCCAGTACTTC
TRBD1	TRBV30	TRBJ2-7	NA	CAWSRRDRGYEQYF	TGTGCCTGGAGTCGGCGGGACAGGGGCTACGAGCAGTACTTC
NA	TRBV28	TRBJ2-4	few	CASSLQGTQNIQYF	TGTGCCAGCAGTTTACAGGGAACCCAAAACATTCAGTACTTC